This T cell receptor (beta chain) was documented in a study of beta chain features in type 1 diabetes (dated by TCRdb to between 2017 and 2018). As for the study more broadly: Mean age, gender distribution, total cell number and subset yield were not different between patients and healthy donors. Across all samples, approximately 98,000,000 sorted cells were examined, and cell number per subset correlated strongly with RNA yield. The study compared the TCRB repertoires of sorted circulating CD4+ T cell subsets in recently diagnosed type 1 diabetes patients with those in matched healthy donors. Whereas all 28 donors provided naive and central memory subsets, regulatory and stem cell-like memory subsets were isolated from just 8 patients and roughly 8 healthy donors. Study-wide conclusions, independent of this receptor: HLA sub-analyses involved small numbers of individuals, so any influence of HLA type on TCRB rearrangement remained unresolved. Because cDNA was sequenced instead of genomic DNA, activated cells with high expression could be over-represented, although the groups did not differ in activation or CD3 levels. At VDJ recombination sites, patients with type 1 diabetes made fewer insertions and deleted more nucleotides, a pattern implying thymic rearrangement abnormalities. PCR may preferentially amplify shorter templates, but because patient and control samples were amplified and corrected together, any resulting skew would affect both groups equally. In all four CD4+ subsets, TCRB CDR3 length was moderately but significantly shorter in type 1 diabetes patients. Naive, central memory and regulatory TCRB repertoires appeared to be more alike among patients than among healthy donors.

The High Capacity cDNA Reverse Transcription Kit was used to reverse transcribe all of the isolated RNA, meaning that expressed TCRB transcripts were what got sequenced. Naive, central memory and regulatory T cell samples underwent deep immunoSEQ sequencing, averaging around 4 million total reads per sample. After sorted cells were lysed in RLT buffer, RNA was extracted with DNase-treated RNeasy Micro or Mini kits, with the choice depending on cell number. To prevent cross-contamination, every cell subset was processed on its own, while patient and healthy donor samples were processed together. The immunoSEQ multiplex PCR was used to amplify TCRB sequences from cDNA, generating 87-bp fragments that spanned the CDR3 region. Sequencing of the amplicons was performed on the Illumina HiSeq platform. For the original study's pipeline: Synthetic template baselines were used to correct PCR bias computationally, reads within Hamming distance 2 were collapsed, and singletons that could not be merged were discarded. By aligning reads against IMGT, V, D and J genes, CDR3 length, and insertions or deletions at six rearrangement sites were assigned. Within each subset, clonotype counts were normalized to sorted cell number, after which true diversity and Gini coefficients were computed with the tcR R package. The overlap coefficient, calculated on TCRB nucleotide sequences, was used to measure repertoire sharing. Out-of-frame TCRB sequences from naive cells were analyzed as a proxy for the pre-selection repertoire. TCRdb holds this immuneACCESS table with in-frame rearrangements only. Some clones are missing; in checked studies, unresolved V genes explain under half, and the rest has no known cause. From that table come the V and J calls and clone size; the DNA was used to work out D and trimming. In this sample the table shows around 500,000 clones, about an eighth of which occur a single time. Clones ranked in the top ten supply approximately 0.05% of the sample.

Each donor gave one peripheral blood draw, roughly 120 mL on average, collected into heparinised tubes. A BD FACSAria II and a panel including CD45RO, CCR7, CD25, CD127, CD95 and CD27 were used to sort naive, central memory, regulatory and stem cell-like memory CD4+ T cells. Every sorted population had a purity above 95%. PBMCs were separated immediately by Lymphoprep density gradient centrifugation and were stained directly, without being cultured. Samples were stained and sorted in pairs, with one healthy donor and one patient per experiment, so that batch effects were minimized. The germline ends are 10 bases apart after V is trimmed by 1 base and J by 4 bases. From the cysteine up to the phenylalanine, the CDR3 has a length of 15 residues. The entry retains the CDR3 DNA only, 45 bases that are in frame from base 1. CDR1 SGHTA and CDR2 FQGNSA are derived from the germline V gene. This clone has just a few counts. Its antigen remains unidentified. Base qualities are not at hand, and no much larger clone is one base apart.

The TCR originated in a woman between 18 and 29 years old in good health. Sequencing input: naive CD4+ T cells from blood. This specimen's cell subset or site label, interpreted: true naive CD4+ T cells. This sequence uses TRBV7-2 and TRBJ1-4; the D gene cannot be named for sure. The CDR3 has the sequence CASSLGLGINEKLFF. The DNA sequence reads TGTGCCAGCAGCTTAGGTTTAGGGATTAATGAAAAACTGTTTTTT.